The next 22 T cell receptor beta chains were all read from a single sample in a study of blood T cell repertoires in COVID-19. Only in-frame clones appear in the TCRdb table, and some are missing; sequencing was by immunoSEQ multiplex PCR. The sample contains 220,000 or so clones, approximately 83% of which appear only once. Sequencing was carried out using peripheral blood. All receptors come from a woman in her twenties or thirties who had recovered from COVID-19.

The J gene is TRBJ1-1, the V gene TRBV18, with unresolved D. This CDR3 spans 16 amino acids. The ends were cut back, 3 bases at V and 5 bases at J, with 19 bases in the middle. The germline V gene encodes CDR1 KGHSH and CDR2 LQKENI. For the CDR3, the DNA is TGTGCCAGCTCACCCTCGACGACGACTAAGGGAACTGAAGCTTTCTTT. This codes for CASSPSTTTKGTEAFF.

The V and J genes are TRBV5-4 and TRBJ1-4; TRBD1 matches at 9 bases. CDR3 length equals 15 residues. The ends lost 4 bases at V and 5 bases at J; junction bases unmatched: 6. Germline loops: CDR1 SGHNT, CDR2 YYREEE (reference sequence). The CDR3 bases are TGTGCCAGCAGCCCAGACAGGGGGATAAATGAAAAACTGTTTTTT. Translated: CASSPDRGINEKLFF.

The V call is TRBV19, the J call TRBJ1-6; tentatively, D is TRBD1 (5 bases). The CDR3 has 15 residues. Germline lookup yields CDR1 LNHDA and CDR2 SQIVND (reference sequence). V gave up 5 bases and J gave up 7 bases, with 15 bases separating them. CDR3 region: CASSRTGGANSPLHF. As DNA, the CDR3 is TGTGCCAGTAGTCGCACAGGCGGCGCGAATTCACCCCTCCACTTT.

J is TRBJ2-2 and V is TRBV7-9; 10 bases match TRBD1. Germline trimming cut 2 bases from V and 1 base from J; bases unmatched to any gene: 4. Germline V lookup: CDR1 SEHNR, CDR2 FQNEAQ (reference sequence). The CDR3 covers 17 residues. CDR3 loop: CASSLPRTGGNTGELFF. The CDR3 nucleotides are TGTGCCAGCAGCTTACCCAGGACAGGGGGGAACACCGGGGAGCTGTTTTTT.

The chain couples TRBV28 to TRBJ2-7; D may be TRBD1 (5 bases). Germline V gene sequence: CDR1 MDHEN, CDR2 SYDVKM. The CDR3 extends over 15 amino acids. Deletions cut 3 bases from V and 0 bases from J, with 12 bases between. CDR3 in amino acids: CASSFIGQGSYEQYF. DNA of the CDR3: TGTGCCAGCAGTTTTATAGGGCAGGGCTCCTACGAGCAGTACTTC.

Only one count was recorded for this clone. The V gene is TRBV28, the J gene TRBJ1-5; D unclear. The CDR3 contains 11 residues. Germline V lookup: CDR1 MDHEN, CDR2 SYDVKM. V lost 6 bases, J lost 4 bases, and 4 bases lay in between. The CDR3 region is CASRANQPQHF. For the CDR3, the DNA is TGTGCCAGCAGGGCTAATCAGCCCCAGCATTTT. Based on the CDR3 plus reference TRBV28 and TRBJ1-5, the full variable domain is DVKVTQSSRYLVKRTGEKVFLECVQDMDHENMFWYRQDPGLGLRLIYFSYDVKMKEKGDIPEGYSVSREKKERFSLILESASTNQTSMYLCASRANQPQHFGDGTRLSIL.

The genes are TRBV3-1 (or the pseudogene TRBV3-2) and TRBJ2-5; TRBD1 is a possible D gene (6 bases). CDR1 LGHDT and CDR2 YNNKEL come from the germline V gene (reference sequence). The CDR3 is 14 amino acids. With 4 bases removed from V and 1 base from J, the gap between germline ends came to 10 bases. CDR3 nucleotide sequence: TGTGCCAGCAGCCGAACAGGGCGCCAAGAGACCCAGTACTTC. This encodes CASSRTGRQETQYF.

This chain links TRBV27 with TRBJ2-6, with a tentative D call TRBD1 (6 bases). CDR3 length: 17 residues. Trimming pared 6 bases from V and 2 bases from J, leaving 17 bases between. Germline V lookup: CDR1 MNHEY, CDR2 SMNVEV (reference sequence). DNA for the CDR3: TGTGCCAGCAGCTTTATACAGGGTTCCCCTGGGGCCAACGTCCTGACTTTC. Residues: CASSFIQGSPGANVLTF.

The V call is TRBV6-2 or TRBV6-3, the J call TRBJ1-6, with TRBD1 identical over 8 bases. Germline V gene lookup returns CDR1 MNHEY and CDR2 SVGEGT. The CDR3 loop spans 15 amino acids. V lost 5 bases and J lost 7; bases outside the gene matches: 7. The CDR3 region is CASSRDRLGNSPLHF. In DNA, the CDR3 is TGTGCCAGCAGTCGGGACAGGCTGGGAAATTCACCCCTCCACTTT.

The V call is TRBV11-3, the J call TRBJ1-5; a possible D gene is TRBD1 (5 bases). V gave up 3 bases and J gave up 6 bases, with 24 bases separating them. The germline gives CDR1 SGHNT, CDR2 YENEEA. The CDR3 consists of 18 residues. As DNA, the CDR3 is TGTGCCAGCAGCTTTCTAGCGGGACCCGGCGTGGTGGGTCAGCCCCAGCATTTT. Protein: CASSFLAGPGVVGQPQHF. The variable domain in full, completed from reference TRBV11-3 and TRBJ1-5, reads EAGVVQSPRYKIIEKKQPVAFWCNPISGHNTLYWYLQNLGQGPELLIRYENEEAVDDSQLPKDRFSAERLKGVDSTLKIQPAELGDSAVYLCASSFLAGPGVVGQPQHFGDGTRLSIL.

This clone was seen only a few times. The chain links TRBV30 to TRBJ1-2, with D tentatively TRBD1 (6 bases). This CDR3 contains 13 residues. The germline CDR1 and CDR2 sequences are GTSNPN and SVGIG (reference sequence). V shed 2 bases and J shed 11 bases, with 18 bases lying between them. The CDR3 protein is CAWSRRQALGYTF. For the CDR3, the DNA is TGTGCCTGGAGTCGTCGACAGGCCCTGGGGTACACCTTC.

V and J are TRBV6-7 and TRBJ2-2; 13 bases align to TRBD2. TRBV6-7 is noted as an ORF with a role that remains uncertain. The CDR3 loop spans 19 amino acids. Trimming removed 4 bases from V and 4 bases from J; junction bases left unmatched: 12. CDR3 bases: TGTGCCAGCAGTTCTACTTCTGGGACTAGCGGGAAGAGCACCGGGGAGCTGTTTTTT. It yields the protein CASSSTSGTSGKSTGELFF.

This clone occurred once. V gene TRBV11-2 combines with J gene TRBJ2-7, with D perhaps TRBD2 (6 bases). The CDR3 has 15 amino acids. V was pared by 0 bases and J by 5 bases, with 14 bases between. Germline V gene sequence: CDR1 SGHAT, CDR2 FQNNGV. As DNA, the CDR3 is TGTGCCAGCAGCTTAGATCGCGGGATTACCCACGAGCAGTACTTC. Protein product: CASSLDRGITHEQYF.

The chain is built from TRBV11-2 and TRBJ1-2; 7 nucleotides agree with TRBD1. CDR3 size: 15 residues. V lost 5 bases, J lost 2 bases, and 8 bases stayed unmatched. Germline values: CDR1 SGHAT, CDR2 FQNNGV. The CDR3 protein is CASSNIRGANYGYTF. The DNA of the CDR3 is TGTGCCAGCAGCAACATCAGGGGGGCCAACTATGGCTACACCTTC. Complete variable domain (other parts from reference TRBV11-2 and TRBJ1-2): EAGVAQSPRYKIIEKRQSVAFWCNPISGHATLYWYQQILGQGPKLLIQFQNNGVVDDSQLPKDRFSAERLKGVDSTLKIQPAKLEDSAVYLCASSNIRGANYGYTFGSGTRLTVV.

The CDR3 DNA is TGCGCCAGCAGCTTGGTGGGACAGGGGCTTGACGAGCAGTACTTC. Translating gives CASSLVGQGLDEQYF. The chain joins TRBV5-1 to TRBJ2-7; TRBD1 aligns across 10 bases. CDR1 is SGHRS and CDR2 is YFSETQ in the germline V gene. The CDR3 length is 15 residues. V shed 0 bases and J 5 bases; nucleotides not matched to a gene: 5.

J is TRBJ1-2 and V is TRBV11-2, with 7 bases fitting TRBD1. With 4 bases clipped from V and 2 bases from J, the junction kept 1 base outside the gene matches. Per germline, CDR1 SGHAT and CDR2 FQNNGV. CDR3 length: 13 amino acids. The CDR3 sequence: CASSSTGNYGYTF. The DNA for the CDR3 is TGTGCCAGCAGCTCGACAGGGAACTATGGCTACACCTTC.

A few counts support this clone. This chain connects TRBV28 to TRBJ1-3; no definite D call. V was shortened by 3 bases and J by 0 bases, with 12 bases between the two germline ends. There are 16 residues in the CDR3. In germline, CDR1 is MDHEN, CDR2 SYDVKM. CDR3 sequence reads: CASSFWEGISGNTIYF. In DNA, the CDR3 is TGTGCCAGCAGTTTTTGGGAGGGCATCTCTGGAAACACCATATATTTT.

This clone is a singleton in its sample. V gene TRBV6-5 combines with J gene TRBJ1-1; unclear D gene. V gave up 9 bases and J gave up 2 bases, with 7 bases separating them. Germline V gene sequence: CDR1 MNHEY, CDR2 SVGAGI. The CDR3 is 11 residues long. The CDR3 region is CASRGNTEAFF. DNA of the CDR3: TGTGCCAGTCGGGGAAACACTGAAGCTTTCTTT.

CDR3 coding DNA: TGTGCCAGCAGCCAAGAAACTAGCGGAAACATTCAGTACTTC. Translation: CASSQETSGNIQYF. The V and J genes are TRBV4-2 and TRBJ2-4; 8 nucleotides match TRBD2. The trim removed 0 bases at V and 6 bases at J, leaving 1 base unmatched. The CDR3 extends over 14 amino acids. Germline V CDR1 and CDR2: LGHNA, YNFKEQ.

This chain joins TRBV24-1 and TRBJ2-2, with D possibly being TRBD2 (6 bases). The CDR3 loop spans 14 amino acids. Germline CDR1 and CDR2: KGHDR and SFDVKD. Trimming took off 1 base at V and 6 bases at J, with 8 bases between the two ends. The CDR3 bases are TGTGCCACCAGTGATTTTTCGGGAGCCGGGGAGCTGTTTTTT. It codes for CATSDFSGAGELFF.

This chain links TRBV11-2 with TRBJ2-2; D may be TRBD1 (5 bases). This CDR3 is 16 amino acids long. Germline CDR1 SGHAT, CDR2 FQNNGV. Trimming took off 0 bases at V and 5 bases at J, with 13 bases between the two ends. This CDR3 is CASSLDPQGWTGELFF. DNA for the CDR3: TGTGCCAGCAGCTTAGATCCCCAGGGTTGGACCGGGGAGCTGTTTTTT.

J is TRBJ1-1 and V is TRBV2, with 9 bases that match TRBD1. Trimming removed 6 bases from V and 6 bases from J; junction bases left unmatched: 11. The CDR3 loop spans 15 amino acids. Germline CDR1 is SNHLY and CDR2 is FYNNEI. CDR3 in amino acids: CASRRWTGALPEAFF. In DNA form, the CDR3 reads TGTGCCAGCAGACGTTGGACAGGGGCCCTCCCTGAAGCTTTCTTT.